The 14 T cell receptor beta chains below all came from one sample that was sequenced in a study of blood T cells in healthy people across ages. It was with a sample-barcoded 5' primer and a J-beta primer mix that a second PCR of about 6 to 12 cycles was run. MiXCR, run by TCRdb on the 5' RACE reads, gives a single entry per CDR3 protein. The sample records 1.5 million to 2 million distinct CDR3 sequences, about 28% being singletons. Source material: blood. These TCRs come from a woman aged 25 to 39 in good health.

This clonotype was counted between two and nine times. The chain uses TRBV27 and TRBJ2-7; 9 bases map to TRBD1. The CDR3 contains 12 residues. V was pared by 5 bases and J by 6 bases, with 2 bases of the junction left unmatched. In germline, CDR1 is MNHEY, CDR2 SMNVEV (reference sequence). The CDR3 region has the DNA TGTGCCAGCAGTAACAGGGGGCGCGAGCAGTACTTC. This codes for CASSNRGREQYF.

This clonotype was seen more than once but under ten times. A single base separates this from a much larger clone, so it may be a read error. This chain connects TRBV19 to TRBJ2-1, with 12 bases that match TRBD1. Germline V gene data show CDR1 as LNHDA and CDR2 as SQIVND (reference sequence). The CDR3 is made up of 15 amino acids. Written as DNA, the CDR3 is TGTGCCAGTAGTTCAGCCGGGACAGGGGGCAATGATCAGTTCTTC. Protein sequence: CASSSAGTGGNDQFF.

This clonotype showed up just a few times. This chain connects TRBV5-6 to TRBJ1-2; 10 bases map to TRBD1. V shed 2 bases and J 8 bases; nucleotides not matched to a gene: 12. Germline loops: CDR1 SGHDT, CDR2 YYEEEE. This CDR3 has 16 amino acids. DNA of the CDR3: TGTGCCAGCAGCTTAGCCATGGGACAGGGGATTTTAGGCTACACCTTC. The encoded protein is CASSLAMGQGILGYTF.

The chain joins TRBV28 to TRBJ1-6, with D hard to call. This CDR3 contains 16 residues. The germline V gene encodes CDR1 MDHEN and CDR2 SYDVKM. Trimming stripped 7 bases from V and 0 bases from J, with 13 bases between. The CDR3: CASTNLGFSYNSPLHF. CDR3 nucleotides: TGTGCCAGCACTAATTTGGGGTTCTCCTATAATTCACCCCTCCACTTT.

J is TRBJ2-2 and V is TRBV5-1, with D perhaps matching TRBD1 or TRBD2 (5 bases each). Trimming pared 6 bases from V and 5 bases from J, leaving 8 bases between. CDR1 and CDR2 from the germline V gene are SGHRS and YFSETQ. The CDR3 has 12 amino acids. In DNA, the CDR3 is TGCGCCAGCAAGGGGACGACCGGGGAGCTGTTTTTT. Encoded protein: CASKGTTGELFF.

The chain employs TRBV5-1 and TRBJ1-1; the D is unclear. The V gene lost 5 bases and the J gene lost 3 bases, with 14 bases spanning the gap. Looked up from germline, CDR1 is SGHRS and CDR2 is YFSETQ. The CDR3 covers 14 residues. CDR3 sequence (DNA): TGCGCCAGCAGTCGTTCCGGTCATGACACTGAAGCTTTCTTT. This sequence encodes CASSRSGHDTEAFF.

The V call is TRBV5-1, the J call TRBJ2-2; D is unclear. Between the trimmed V and J ends, which lost 8 bases and 1 base, there was a span of 12 bases. Germline lookup yields CDR1 SGHRS and CDR2 YFSETQ. CDR3 length: 14 amino acids. The CDR3 region has the DNA TGCGCCAGTGCTTTCCGACAGAACACCGGGGAGCTGTTTTTT. Amino acids: CASAFRQNTGELFF.

This sequence joins TRBV5-1 and TRBJ2-7, with D hard to call. CDR1 and CDR2 (germline): SGHRS, YFSETQ. CDR3 length: 14 residues. Trimming cost V 1 base and J 1 base, with 9 bases left between them. CDR3 loop: CASSLLSTSYEQYF. Written as DNA, the CDR3 is TGCGCCAGCAGCTTGCTGTCCACTTCCTACGAGCAGTACTTC.

In its sample, this clonotype was seen a few times. The chain couples TRBV7-8 to TRBJ1-2; D unclear. Trimming stripped 1 base from V and 7 bases from J, with 16 bases between. The CDR3 runs 15 residues. Germline-derived CDR1 and CDR2 are SGHVS and FQNEAQ. CDR3 in DNA: TGTGCCAGCAGCTTAGATCCGGGGAACCCTGGTGGCTACACCTTC. As protein: CASSLDPGNPGGYTF.

With regard to this clonotype: A read error may produce the germline difference seen at one junction end. CDR3: CAGSFSSGGQETQYF. The CDR3 DNA is TGTGCCGGCAGCTTTTCTAGCGGGGGCCAAGAGACCCAGTACTTC. The genes are TRBV7-2 and TRBJ2-5; 10 positions agree with TRBD2. This CDR3 spans 15 amino acids. From germline, CDR1 is SGHTA and CDR2 FQGNSA. Drawing the rest from reference TRBV7-2 and TRBJ2-5, the complete variable domain is GAGVSQSPSNKVTEKGKDVELRCDPISGHTALYWYRQSLGQGLEFLIYFQGNSAPDKSGLPSDRFSAERTGGSVSTLTIQRTQQEDSAVYLCAGSFSSGGQETQYFGPGTRLLVL.

Only a few counts were recorded for this clonotype. The CDR3 loop is CAISEGRASYGYTF. CDR3 nucleotides: TGTGCCATCAGTGAGGGCAGGGCCTCTTATGGCTACACCTTC. V gene TRBV10-3 combines with J gene TRBJ1-2, with D possibly TRBD1 on 5 matching bases. The CDR3 spans 14 residues. Deletions cut 2 bases from V and 5 bases from J, with 12 bases between. The V gene's germline CDR1 is ENHRY and CDR2 SYGVKD.

There are a few counts of this clonotype. V usage is TRBV3-1 and J usage is TRBJ2-7; D unclear. V lost 0 bases to trimming and J lost 6 bases, with 6 bases between them. Germline V gene data show CDR1 as LGHDT and CDR2 as YNNKEL (reference sequence). The CDR3 covers 12 residues. The CDR3 is CASSQEGLEQYF. The CDR3, as DNA: TGTGCCAGCAGCCAAGAAGGTCTCGAGCAGTACTTC.

The chain couples TRBV27 to TRBJ2-1; 10 nucleotides match TRBD2. Germline V lookup: CDR1 MNHEY, CDR2 SMNVEV (reference sequence). The CDR3 is made up of 14 amino acids. V shed 8 bases, J shed 9 bases, and the junction held 10 bases outside the gene matches. Here the CDR3 DNA reads TGTGCCAGCGGCCTCCTAGCGGGAGAGGGTGAGCAGTTCTTC. Protein product: CASGLLAGEGEQFF.

This clonotype was counted ten times or more. V is TRBV20-1 and J is TRBJ2-3, with D unclear. Germline CDR1 is DFQATT and CDR2 is SNEGSKA (reference sequence). This CDR3 is 13 amino acids long. V gave up 7 bases and J gave up 4 bases, with 15 bases separating them. The CDR3 nucleotides are TGCAGTGTCCATCGGTCGGTGGCAGATACGCAGTATTTT. Encoded protein: CSVHRSVADTQYF.